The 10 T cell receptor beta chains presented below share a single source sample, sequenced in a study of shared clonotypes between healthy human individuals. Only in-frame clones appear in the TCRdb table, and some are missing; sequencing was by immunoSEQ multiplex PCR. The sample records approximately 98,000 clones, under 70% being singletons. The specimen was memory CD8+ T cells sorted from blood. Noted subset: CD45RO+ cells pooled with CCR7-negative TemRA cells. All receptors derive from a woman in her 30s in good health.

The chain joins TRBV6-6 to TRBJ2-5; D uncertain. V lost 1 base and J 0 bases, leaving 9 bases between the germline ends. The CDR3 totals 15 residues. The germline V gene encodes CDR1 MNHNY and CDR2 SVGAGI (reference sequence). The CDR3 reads CASSYYRTNQETQYF. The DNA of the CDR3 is TGTGCCAGCAGTTACTATCGAACAAACCAAGAGACCCAGTACTTC.

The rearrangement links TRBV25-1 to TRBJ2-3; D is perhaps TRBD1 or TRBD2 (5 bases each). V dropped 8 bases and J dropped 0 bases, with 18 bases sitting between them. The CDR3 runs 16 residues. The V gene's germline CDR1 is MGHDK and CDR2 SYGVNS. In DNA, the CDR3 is TGTGCCAGCCGAGCCCCCAACGGGGCCAGCACAGATACGCAGTATTTT. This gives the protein CASRAPNGASTDTQYF.

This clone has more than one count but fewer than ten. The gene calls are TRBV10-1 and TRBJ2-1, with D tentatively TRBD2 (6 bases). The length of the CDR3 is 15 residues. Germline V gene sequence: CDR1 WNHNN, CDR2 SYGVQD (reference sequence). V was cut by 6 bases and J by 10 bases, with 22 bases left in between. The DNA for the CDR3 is TGCGCCAGCAGCCAGGACATCGCCCGACTAGAGGAGCAGTTCTTC. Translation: CASSQDIARLEEQFF.

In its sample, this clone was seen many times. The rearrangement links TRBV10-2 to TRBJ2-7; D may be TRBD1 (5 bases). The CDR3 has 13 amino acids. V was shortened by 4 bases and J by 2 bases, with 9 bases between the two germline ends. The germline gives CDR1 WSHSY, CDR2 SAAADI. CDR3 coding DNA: TGCGCCAGCAGTGTTCAGGGAACCTACGAGCAGTACTTC. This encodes CASSVQGTYEQYF.

Here the CDR3 reads CASSYSIGGPYEQYF. In DNA form, the CDR3 reads TGTGCCAGCAGTTACTCGATTGGCGGACCCTACGAGCAGTACTTC. This chain connects TRBV6-5 to TRBJ2-5; D is unresolved. The J call may be mistaken, given a closer DNA end match to TRBJ2-7. Germline loops: CDR1 MNHEY, CDR2 SVGAGI. This CDR3 is 15 amino acids long.

Here the CDR3 reads CASSLSSNRAFLTGELFF. The CDR3 DNA reads TGTGCCAGCAGCTTAAGTTCCAACAGGGCCTTTTTAACCGGGGAGCTGTTTTTT. The rearrangement links TRBV13 to TRBJ2-2; TRBD1 might be the D (6 bases). CDR3 length equals 18 residues. Trimming took 2 bases from V and 5 from J, leaving 21 bases between them. Germline CDR1 reads PRHDT; CDR2 reads FYEKMQ (reference sequence).

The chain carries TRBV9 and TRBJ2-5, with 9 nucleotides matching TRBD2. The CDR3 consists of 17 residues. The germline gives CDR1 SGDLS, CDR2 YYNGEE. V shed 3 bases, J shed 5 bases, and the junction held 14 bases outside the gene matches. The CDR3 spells CASSGGGRALLGETQYF. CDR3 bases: TGTGCCAGCAGCGGGGGCGGGAGGGCCCTCTTAGGTGAGACCCAGTACTTC.

DNA of the CDR3: TGTGCCAGCAGCGCTCGAACAGGGTTACACTACACCTTC. It specifies CASSARTGLHYTF. The chain combines TRBV7-2 with TRBJ1-2, with D tentatively TRBD1 (6 bases). The V and J ends lost 5 bases and 10 bases respectively, with 17 bases between them. This CDR3 is built from 13 residues. Germline CDR1 reads SGHTA; CDR2 reads FQGNSA.

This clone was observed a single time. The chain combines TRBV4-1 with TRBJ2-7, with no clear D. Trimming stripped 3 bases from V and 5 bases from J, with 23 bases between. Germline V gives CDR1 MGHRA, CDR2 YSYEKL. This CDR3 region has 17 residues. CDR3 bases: TGCGCCAGCAGCCAGGGTAGATATTCCTCCAGTCGCGACGAGCAGTACTTC. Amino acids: CASSQGRYSSSRDEQYF.

CDR3 residues: CASRKKPGPVSIFGYEQYF. The DNA for the CDR3 is TGTGCCAGTAGGAAGAAACCAGGGCCCGTATCAATATTCGGCTACGAGCAGTACTTC. This chain uses TRBV19 with TRBJ2-7; D might be TRBD1 (5 bases). Germline V gene sequence: CDR1 LNHDA, CDR2 SQIVND (reference sequence). Deletions cut 6 bases from V and 3 bases from J, with 30 bases between. There are 19 residues in the CDR3.